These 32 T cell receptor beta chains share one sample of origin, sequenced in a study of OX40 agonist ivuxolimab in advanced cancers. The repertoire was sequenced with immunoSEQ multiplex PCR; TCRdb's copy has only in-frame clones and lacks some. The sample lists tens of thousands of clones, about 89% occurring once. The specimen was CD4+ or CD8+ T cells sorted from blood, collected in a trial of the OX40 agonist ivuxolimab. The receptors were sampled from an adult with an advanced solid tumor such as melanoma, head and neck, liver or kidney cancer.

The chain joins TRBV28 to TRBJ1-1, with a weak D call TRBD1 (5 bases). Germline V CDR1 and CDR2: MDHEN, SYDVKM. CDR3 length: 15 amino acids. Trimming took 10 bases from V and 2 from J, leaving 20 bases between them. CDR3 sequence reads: CATNGYGGSNTEAFF. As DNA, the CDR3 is TGTGCCACCAATGGGTATGGGGGATCAAACACTGAAGCTTTCTTT.

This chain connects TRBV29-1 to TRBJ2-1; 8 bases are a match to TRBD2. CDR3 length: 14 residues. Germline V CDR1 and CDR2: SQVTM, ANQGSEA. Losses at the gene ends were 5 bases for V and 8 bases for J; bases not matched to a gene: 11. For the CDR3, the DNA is TGCAGCGTTTTCATAGCGGGGCCCTCTGATGAGCAGTTCTTC. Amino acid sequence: CSVFIAGPSDEQFF.

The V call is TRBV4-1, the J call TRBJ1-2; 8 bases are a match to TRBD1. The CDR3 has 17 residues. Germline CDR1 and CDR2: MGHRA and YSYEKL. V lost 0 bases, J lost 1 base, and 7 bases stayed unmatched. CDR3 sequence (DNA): TGCGCCAGCAGCCAAGATCGGGGGACAGGCATTAACTATGGCTACACCTTC. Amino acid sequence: CASSQDRGTGINYGYTF.

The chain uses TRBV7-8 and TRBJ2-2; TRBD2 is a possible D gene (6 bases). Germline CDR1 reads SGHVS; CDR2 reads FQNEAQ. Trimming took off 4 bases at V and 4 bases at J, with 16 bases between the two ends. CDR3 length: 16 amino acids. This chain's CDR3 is CASSSGVGLITGELFF. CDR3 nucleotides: TGTGCCAGCAGCTCGGGGGTGGGTCTCATCACCGGGGAGCTGTTTTTT.

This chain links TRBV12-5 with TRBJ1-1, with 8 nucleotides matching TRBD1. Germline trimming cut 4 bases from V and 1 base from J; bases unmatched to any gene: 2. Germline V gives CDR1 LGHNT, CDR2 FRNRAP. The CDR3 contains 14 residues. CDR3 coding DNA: TGTGCTAGTGGTTCTGACAGGGGGAACACTGAAGCTTTCTTT. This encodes CASGSDRGNTEAFF. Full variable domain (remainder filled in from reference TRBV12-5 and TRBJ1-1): DARVTQTPRHKVTEMGQEVTMRCQPILGHNTVFWYRQTMMQGLELLAYFRNRAPLDDSGMPKDRFSAEMPDATLATLKIQPSEPRDSAVYFCASGSDRGNTEAFFGQGTRLTVV.

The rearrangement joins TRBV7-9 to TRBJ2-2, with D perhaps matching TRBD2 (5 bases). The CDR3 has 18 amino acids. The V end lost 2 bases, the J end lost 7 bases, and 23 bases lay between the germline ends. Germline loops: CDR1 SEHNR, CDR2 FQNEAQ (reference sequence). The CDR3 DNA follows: TGTGCCAGCAGCTTACGTTCATCGGTAGTTAGCGAAGGCGGGGAGCTGTTTTTT. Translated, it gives CASSLRSSVVSEGGELFF.

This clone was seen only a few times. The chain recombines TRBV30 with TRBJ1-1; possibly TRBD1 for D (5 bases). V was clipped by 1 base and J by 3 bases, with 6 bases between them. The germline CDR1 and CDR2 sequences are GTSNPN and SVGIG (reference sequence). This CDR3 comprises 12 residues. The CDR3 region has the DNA TGTGCCTGGAGTGGGGGGGACACTGAAGCTTTCTTT. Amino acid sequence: CAWSGGDTEAFF. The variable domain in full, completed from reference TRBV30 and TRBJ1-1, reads SQTIHQWPATLVQPVGSPLSLECTVEGTSNPNLYWYRQAAGRGLQLLFYSVGIGQISSEVPQNLSASRPQDRQFILSSKKLLLSDSGFYLCAWSGGDTEAFFGQGTRLTVV.

As DNA, the CDR3 is TGTGCCAGCAGTTTAAAGTTTGGGGTTACGTCCCTAAATGAAAAACTGTTTTTT. Protein product: CASSLKFGVTSLNEKLFF. The chain employs TRBV27 and TRBJ1-4; no clear D gene. Germline values: CDR1 MNHEY, CDR2 SMNVEV (reference sequence). The CDR3 contains 18 residues. The V end lost 2 bases, the J end lost 5 bases, and 21 bases lay between the germline ends.

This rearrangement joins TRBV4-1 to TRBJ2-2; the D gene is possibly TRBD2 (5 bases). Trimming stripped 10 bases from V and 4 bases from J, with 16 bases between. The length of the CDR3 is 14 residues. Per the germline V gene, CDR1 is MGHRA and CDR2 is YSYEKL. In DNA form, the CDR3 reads TGCGCCACCAAGAGGGCGCCGGGCACCGGGGAGCTGTTTTTT. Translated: CATKRAPGTGELFF.

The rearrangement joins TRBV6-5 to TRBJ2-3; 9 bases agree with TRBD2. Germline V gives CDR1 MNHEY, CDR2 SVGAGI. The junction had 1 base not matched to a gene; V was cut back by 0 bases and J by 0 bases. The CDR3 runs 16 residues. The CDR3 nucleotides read TGTGCCAGCAGTTACTCTCTAGCGGGGAGCACAGATACGCAGTATTTT. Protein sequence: CASSYSLAGSTDTQYF.

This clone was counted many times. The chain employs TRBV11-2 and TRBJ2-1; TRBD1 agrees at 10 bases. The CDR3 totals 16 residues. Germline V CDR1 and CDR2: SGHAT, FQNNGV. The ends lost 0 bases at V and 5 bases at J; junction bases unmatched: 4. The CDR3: CASSLDLGTGDNEQFF. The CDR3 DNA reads TGTGCCAGCAGCTTAGATCTGGGGACAGGGGACAATGAGCAGTTCTTC.

This CDR3 reads CASSRTSGKETQYF. CDR3 DNA sequence: TGTGCCAGCTCAAGGACTAGCGGGAAAGAGACCCAGTACTTC. The chain employs TRBV9 and TRBJ2-5; 12 positions agree with TRBD2. After removal of 7 bases from V and 3 bases from J, the junction contained 4 bases not matched to a gene. In germline, CDR1 is SGDLS, CDR2 YYNGEE. CDR3 length equals 14 residues.

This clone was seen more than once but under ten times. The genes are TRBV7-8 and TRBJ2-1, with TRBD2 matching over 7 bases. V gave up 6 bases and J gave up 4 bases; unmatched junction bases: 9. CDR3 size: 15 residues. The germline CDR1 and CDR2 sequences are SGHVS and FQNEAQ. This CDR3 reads CASRYKGGRYNEQFF. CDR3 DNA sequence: TGTGCCAGCAGATACAAGGGAGGGAGATACAATGAGCAGTTCTTC.

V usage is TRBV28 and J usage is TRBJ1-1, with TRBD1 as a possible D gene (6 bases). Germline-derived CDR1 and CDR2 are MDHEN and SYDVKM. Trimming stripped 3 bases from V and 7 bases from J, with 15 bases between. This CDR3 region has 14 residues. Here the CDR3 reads CASSFVGQPVEAFF. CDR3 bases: TGTGCCAGCAGTTTCGTTGGACAGCCAGTTGAAGCTTTCTTT. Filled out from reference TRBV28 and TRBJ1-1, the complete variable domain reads DVKVTQSSRYLVKRTGEKVFLECVQDMDHENMFWYRQDPGLGLRLIYFSYDVKMKEKGDIPEGYSVSREKKERFSLILESASTNQTSMYLCASSFVGQPVEAFFGQGTRLTVV.

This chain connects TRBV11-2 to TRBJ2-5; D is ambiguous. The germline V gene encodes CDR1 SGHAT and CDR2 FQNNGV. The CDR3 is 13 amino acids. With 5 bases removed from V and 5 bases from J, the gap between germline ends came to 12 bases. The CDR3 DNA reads TGTGCCAGCAGCCCTCGCCCCGGGGAGACCCAGTACTTC. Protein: CASSPRPGETQYF.

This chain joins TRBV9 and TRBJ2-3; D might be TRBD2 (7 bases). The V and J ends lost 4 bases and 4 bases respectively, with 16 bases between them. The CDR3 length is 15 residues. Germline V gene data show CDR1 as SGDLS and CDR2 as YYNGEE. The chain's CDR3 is CASSSRGGRADTQYF. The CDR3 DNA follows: TGTGCCAGCAGCTCTCGAGGGGGGAGGGCAGATACGCAGTATTTT.

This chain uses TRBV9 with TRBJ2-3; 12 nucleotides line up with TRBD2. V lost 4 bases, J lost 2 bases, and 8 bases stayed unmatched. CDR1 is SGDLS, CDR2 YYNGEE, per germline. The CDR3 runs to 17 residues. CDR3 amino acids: CASSPGLAGRFTDTQYF. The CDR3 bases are TGTGCCAGCAGCCCTGGACTAGCGGGGAGGTTCACAGATACGCAGTATTTT.

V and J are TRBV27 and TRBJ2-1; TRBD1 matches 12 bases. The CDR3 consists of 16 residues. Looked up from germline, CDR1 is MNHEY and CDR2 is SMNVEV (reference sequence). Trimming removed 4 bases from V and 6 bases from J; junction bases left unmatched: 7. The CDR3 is CASSSPGTGGFNEQFF. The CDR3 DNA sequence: TGTGCCAGCAGTTCACCCGGGACAGGGGGCTTCAATGAGCAGTTCTTC.

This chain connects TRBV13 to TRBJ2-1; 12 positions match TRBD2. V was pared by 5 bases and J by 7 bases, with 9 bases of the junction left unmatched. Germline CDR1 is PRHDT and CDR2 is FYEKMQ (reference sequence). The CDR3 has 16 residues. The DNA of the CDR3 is TGTGCCAGCAGCGAGCTCGGGCTAGCGGGAGGGAATGAGCAGTTCTTC. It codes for CASSELGLAGGNEQFF.

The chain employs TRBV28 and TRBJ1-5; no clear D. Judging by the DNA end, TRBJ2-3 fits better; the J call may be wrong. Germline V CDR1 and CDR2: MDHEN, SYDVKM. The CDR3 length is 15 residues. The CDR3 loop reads CASRSSGDSNQPQYF. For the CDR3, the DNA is TGTGCCAGCAGGTCCTCTGGGGATAGCAATCAGCCCCAGTATTTT.

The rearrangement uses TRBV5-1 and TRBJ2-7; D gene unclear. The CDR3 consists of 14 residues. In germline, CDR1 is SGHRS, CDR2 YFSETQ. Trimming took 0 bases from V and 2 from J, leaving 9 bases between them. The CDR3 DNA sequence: TGCGCCAGCAGCTTGGAAGGGTCAACCTACGAGCAGTACTTC. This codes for CASSLEGSTYEQYF.

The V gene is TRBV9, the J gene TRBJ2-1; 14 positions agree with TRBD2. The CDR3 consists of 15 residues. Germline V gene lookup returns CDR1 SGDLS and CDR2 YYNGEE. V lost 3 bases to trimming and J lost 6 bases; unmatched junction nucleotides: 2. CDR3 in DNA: TGTGCCAGCAGCGCTGGACTAGCGGGGGGCAATGAGCAGTTCTTC. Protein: CASSAGLAGGNEQFF.

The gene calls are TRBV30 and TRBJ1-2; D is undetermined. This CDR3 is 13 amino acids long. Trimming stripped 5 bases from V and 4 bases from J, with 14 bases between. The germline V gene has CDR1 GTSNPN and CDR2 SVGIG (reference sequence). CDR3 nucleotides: TGTGCCTGGGAAGTCGGGCCTAGCTATGGCTACACCTTC. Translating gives CAWEVGPSYGYTF.

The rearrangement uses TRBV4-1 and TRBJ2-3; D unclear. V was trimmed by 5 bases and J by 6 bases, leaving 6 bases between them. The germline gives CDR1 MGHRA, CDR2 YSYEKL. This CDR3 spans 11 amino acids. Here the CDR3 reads CASSSADTQYF. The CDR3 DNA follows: TGCGCCAGCAGCTCCGCGGATACGCAGTATTTT.

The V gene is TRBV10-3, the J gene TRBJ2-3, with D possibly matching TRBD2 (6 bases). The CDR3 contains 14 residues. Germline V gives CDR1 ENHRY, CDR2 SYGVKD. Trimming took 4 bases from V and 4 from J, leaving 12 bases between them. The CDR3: CAISGPSVSDTQYF. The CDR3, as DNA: TGTGCCATCAGTGGCCCTAGCGTTTCAGATACGCAGTATTTT.

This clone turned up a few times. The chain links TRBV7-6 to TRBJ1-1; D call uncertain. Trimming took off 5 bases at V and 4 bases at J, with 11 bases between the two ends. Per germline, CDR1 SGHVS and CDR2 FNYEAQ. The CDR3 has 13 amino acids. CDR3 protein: CASSPMGSTEAFF. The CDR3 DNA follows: TGTGCCAGCAGCCCGATGGGGAGCACTGAAGCTTTCTTT.

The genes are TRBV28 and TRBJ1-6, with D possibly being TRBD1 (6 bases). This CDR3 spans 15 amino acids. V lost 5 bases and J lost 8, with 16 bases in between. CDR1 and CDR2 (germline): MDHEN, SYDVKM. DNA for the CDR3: TGTGCCAGCAGTCCCTATGGGGGGCAATATTCACCCCTCCACTTT. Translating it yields CASSPYGGQYSPLHF.

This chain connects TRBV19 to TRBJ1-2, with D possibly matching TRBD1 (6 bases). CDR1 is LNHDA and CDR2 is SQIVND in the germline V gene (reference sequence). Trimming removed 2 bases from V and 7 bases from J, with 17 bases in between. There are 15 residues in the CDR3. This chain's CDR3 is CASSIRKGQGLGYTF. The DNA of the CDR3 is TGTGCCAGTAGTATACGGAAGGGGCAGGGGCTTGGCTACACCTTC.

The CDR3 DNA is TGTGCCAGCAGCTTAGGAGGGGATATTGGAAACACCATATATTTT. Protein product: CASSLGGDIGNTIYF. The chain recombines TRBV7-9 with TRBJ1-3; possible D gene TRBD1, 5 bases. The CDR3 is 15 residues long. Trimming took 1 base from V and 3 from J, leaving 10 bases between them. The V gene's germline CDR1 is SEHNR and CDR2 FQNEAQ (reference sequence).

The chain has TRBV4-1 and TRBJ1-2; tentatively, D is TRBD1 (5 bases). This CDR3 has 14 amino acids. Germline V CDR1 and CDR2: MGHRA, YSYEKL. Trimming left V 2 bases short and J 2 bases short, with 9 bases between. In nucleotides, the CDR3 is TGCGCCAGCAGCCAAAGCGGGGGGAACTATGGCTACACCTTC. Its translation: CASSQSGGNYGYTF.

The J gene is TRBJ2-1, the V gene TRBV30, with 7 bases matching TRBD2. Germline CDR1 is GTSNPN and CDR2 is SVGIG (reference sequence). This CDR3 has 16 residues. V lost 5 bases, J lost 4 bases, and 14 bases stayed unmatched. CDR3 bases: TGTGCCTGGCCCAAAGCGGGAAACACCCCATACAATGAGCAGTTCTTC. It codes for CAWPKAGNTPYNEQFF.

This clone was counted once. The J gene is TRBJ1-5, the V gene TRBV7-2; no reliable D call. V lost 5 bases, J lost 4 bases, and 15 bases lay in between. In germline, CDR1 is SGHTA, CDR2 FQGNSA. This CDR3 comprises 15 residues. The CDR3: CASSPYDSLNQPQHF. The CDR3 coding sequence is TGTGCCAGCAGCCCATACGACTCTCTGAATCAGCCCCAGCATTTT.